This TCR beta chain was captured in a study of blood T cell repertoires in COVID-19. Participants spanned ages roughly 18 to 95 years and resided in 20 to 30 US areas. In the original analysis: Amplification with reference gene primers provided the estimates of nucleated cell counts. Some clones are missing from TCRdb's copy, which holds only in-frame ones; the method was immunoSEQ multiplex PCR. The DNA was the basis for D and trimming; V, J and clone size are from that table. This sample carries 300,000 to 400,000 clones, 85% to 95% of them seen once, and the ten largest clones take 3% to 5%. The CDR3 covers 20 residues. The trim removed 1 base at V and 0 bases at J, leaving 15 bases unmatched. Germline V gives CDR1 LGHNA, CDR2 YNFKEQ.

The receptor was isolated from a woman under 40 who had been exposed to COVID-19. The specimen sequenced was PBMCs or T cells enriched from blood (not recorded which). J is TRBJ2-1 and V is TRBV4-2; 7 positions match TRBD2. The CDR3 DNA follows: TGTGCCAGCAGCCAAGCATTCGGCGGGGGATCTAGAAGCTCCTACAATGAGCAGTTCTTC. Its protein is CASSQAFGGGSRSSYNEQFF.